A selection of T cell receptor beta chains follows, all from one sample in a study of blood T cell repertoires in COVID-19. This table comes from immunoSEQ multiplex PCR, and its TCRdb copy is limited to in-frame clones, with some not included. The sample lists 59,000 or so clones; around 80% were seen once. The sequencing input was peripheral blood. Receptors were obtained from a man between 60 and 70 years old with acute or convalescent COVID-19. The CDR3 runs from the conserved cysteine through the conserved F or W. Fields, in order: clone size, J gene, D gene, V gene, CDR3 protein, CDR3 DNA. A D gene is named only where the DNA matches it firmly. The size field is filled for only some rows; it gives once, few, many or a size class.

>few|TRBJ1-2|TRBD1|TRBV27
CASRRYGTVYGYTF
TGTGCCAGCAGGCGGTATGGGACAGTCTATGGCTACACCTTC
>NA|TRBJ1-1|NA|TRBV30
CAWKPAAPGGGRGGTTEAFF
TGTGCCTGGAAGCCCGCAGCACCCGGGGGGGGGCGCGGGGGTACCACTGAAGCTTTCTTT
>NA|TRBJ2-3|TRBD2|TRBV10-2
CASTSGSRNTQYF
TGCGCCAGCACTAGCGGGAGTAGGAATACGCAGTATTTT
>NA|TRBJ2-1|NA|TRBV28
CASSPGRRGWNNEQFF
TGTGCCAGCAGTCCTGGGAGACGGGGTTGGAACAATGAGCAGTTCTTC
>NA|TRBJ1-2|NA|TRBV5-1
CASSSLQGRDGYTF
TGCGCCAGCAGCTCCCTCCAGGGGCGTGATGGCTACACCTTC
>once|TRBJ2-3|TRBD1|TRBV10-3
CAISPGQGIADTQYF
TGTGCCATCAGCCCGGGACAGGGGATCGCAGATACGCAGTATTTT
>NA|TRBJ2-7|TRBD2|TRBV7-2
CASSLEGGGRAKYEQYF
TGTGCCAGCAGCTTAGAAGGCGGCGGGAGGGCCAAGTACGAGCAGTACTTC
>NA|TRBJ2-7|NA|TRBV10-3
CAISAGVEQYF
TGTGCCATCAGTGCGGGGGTCGAGCAGTACTTC
>NA|TRBJ1-1|NA|TRBV3-1/TRBV3-2
CASSQAGPGTEAFF
TGTGCCAGCAGCCAAGCGGGTCCGGGGACTGAAGCTTTCTTT
>NA|TRBJ2-7|TRBD1|TRBV3-1/TRBV3-2
CASSLTGYEQYF
TGTGCCAGCAGCTTGACAGGGTACGAGCAGTACTTC
>NA|TRBJ2-1|TRBD2|TRBV18
CASSPSGLVRNEQFF
TGTGCCAGCTCACCGAGCGGACTAGTTAGGAATGAGCAGTTCTTC
>NA|TRBJ1-6|NA|TRBV3-1/TRBV3-2
CASSAQGPINSPLHF
TGTGCCAGCAGCGCACAGGGTCCTATTAATTCACCCCTCCACTTT
>few|TRBJ2-7|TRBD1|TRBV7-3
CASSPLGQVVDEQYF
TGTGCCAGCAGCCCCTTGGGACAGGTAGTTGACGAGCAGTACTTC
>NA|TRBJ1-6|NA|TRBV3-1/TRBV3-2
CASSQDGESSYNSPLHF
TGTGCCAGCAGCCAAGACGGGGAGAGCTCCTATAATTCACCCCTCCACTTT
>NA|TRBJ2-7|TRBD2|TRBV24-1
CATSDATGTSGPYEQYF
TGTGCCACCAGTGACGCAACCGGGACTAGCGGCCCCTACGAGCAGTACTTC
>NA|TRBJ1-2|NA|TRBV28
CASSSGGASYGYTF
TGTGCCAGCAGTTCCGGAGGGGCGAGCTATGGCTACACCTTC
>NA|TRBJ2-1|TRBD1|TRBV7-2
CASSLGQGSYNEQFF
TGTGCCAGCAGCTTGGGACAGGGAAGCTACAATGAGCAGTTCTTC
>NA|TRBJ1-4|TRBD1|TRBV28
CASSSPGTANEKLFF
TGTGCCAGCAGTTCCCCCGGGACAGCTAATGAAAAACTGTTTTTT
>NA|TRBJ2-7|NA|TRBV7-2
CASSRTSGMYEQYF
TGTGCCAGCAGCCGTACATCCGGGATGTACGAGCAGTACTTC
>NA|TRBJ1-4|TRBD1|TRBV5-4
CASSRDRVGEKLFF
TGTGCCAGCAGCAGGGACAGGGTTGGTGAAAAACTGTTTTTT
>NA|TRBJ1-1|TRBD1|TRBV6-6
CASSRPLDRGKAFF
TGTGCCAGCAGCCGACCCCTGGACAGGGGCAAAGCTTTCTTT
>NA|TRBJ1-1|NA|TRBV28
CASSYARLGGAFF
TGTGCCAGCAGTTACGCTAGACTGGGAGGAGCTTTCTTT
>NA|TRBJ2-1|NA|TRBV29-1
CSVTGQRAFEQFF
TGCAGCGTCACGGGACAGCGGGCGTTTGAGCAGTTCTTC
>NA|TRBJ2-5|TRBD2|TRBV3-1/TRBV3-2
CASSQTITSGQQETQYF
TGTGCCAGCAGCCAGACGATTACTAGCGGGCAACAAGAGACCCAGTACTTC
>NA|TRBJ1-2|TRBD1|TRBV4-2
CASSQATGQGIYGYTF
TGTGCCAGCAGCCAAGCTACGGGACAGGGTATCTATGGCTACACCTTC
>few|TRBJ1-5|NA|TRBV2
CASTSNQGNQPQHF
TGTGCCAGCACCTCGAACCAGGGGAATCAGCCCCAGCATTTT
>once|TRBJ2-7|TRBD2|TRBV30
CACARRLAGVYEQYF
TGTGCCTGCGCCCGTAGACTAGCGGGAGTTTACGAGCAGTACTTC
>once|TRBJ1-2|TRBD1|TRBV28
CASRALDRGYYGYTF
TGTGCCAGCAGGGCCTTGGACAGGGGTTACTATGGCTACACCTTC
>NA|TRBJ2-3|TRBD2|TRBV19
CASTPGWAGGETDTQYF
TGTGCCAGTACCCCCGGCTGGGCGGGAGGGGAGACAGATACGCAGTATTTT
>NA|TRBJ1-5|NA|TRBV28
CASSLRQGSRQPQHF
TGTGCCAGCAGTTTGAGGCAGGGAAGCCGGCAGCCCCAGCATTTT
>NA|TRBJ2-2|NA|TRBV21-1
CASSKARGENTGELFF
TGTGCCAGCAGCAAAGCCAGGGGGGAGAACACCGGGGAGCTGTTTTTT
>once|TRBJ1-5|NA|TRBV4-2
CASSQDWTEGQPQHF
TGTGCCAGCAGCCAAGATTGGACAGAAGGTCAGCCCCAGCATTTT
>once|TRBJ2-1|TRBD2|TRBV7-8
CASSLGGSYYNEQFF
TGTGCCAGCAGCTTAGGCGGGAGTTATTACAATGAGCAGTTCTTC
>NA|TRBJ2-1|NA|TRBV11-3
CASSLEGVSANNEQFF
TGTGCCAGCAGCTTAGAGGGCGTGAGTGCGAACAATGAGCAGTTCTTC
>once|TRBJ1-4|NA|TRBV7-3
CASSLIGQSLFGEEEGEKLFF
TGTGCCAGCAGCTTAATCGGCCAGTCTCTCTTCGGGGAGGAAGAAGGGGAAAAACTGTTTTTT
>NA|TRBJ2-1|NA|TRBV18
CASSVLTSSTHNEQFF
TGTGCCAGCTCCGTATTGACTAGTAGTACCCACAATGAGCAGTTCTTC
>NA|TRBJ1-2|TRBD1|TRBV6-2/TRBV6-3
CASRPDREDGYTF
TGTGCCAGCAGGCCTGACAGGGAAGATGGCTACACCTTC
>NA|TRBJ2-5|TRBD1|TRBV7-8
CASSPRQGQETQYF
TGTGCCAGCAGCCCTCGACAGGGTCAAGAGACCCAGTACTTC
>few|TRBJ2-1|NA|TRBV28
CASSLLQNEQFF
TGTGCCAGCAGTTTATTACAGAATGAGCAGTTCTTC
>once|TRBJ2-3|TRBD2|TRBV27
CASRPSGFTDTQYF
TGTGCCAGCAGACCTAGCGGATTCACAGATACGCAGTATTTT
>NA|TRBJ2-7|TRBD1|TRBV3-1/TRBV3-2
CASSQDSAGGKYEQYF
TGTGCCAGCAGCCAAGATTCGGCAGGGGGCAAATACGAGCAGTACTTC
>once|TRBJ2-5|NA|TRBV12-3/TRBV12-4
CASMWGGETQYF
TGTGCCAGCATGTGGGGAGGAGAGACCCAGTACTTC
>NA|TRBJ2-5|NA|TRBV7-7
CASSPGGQTQYF
TGTGCCAGCAGCCCTGGAGGGCAGACCCAGTACTTC
>NA|TRBJ1-6|NA|TRBV5-1
CASSLGQGYNSPLHF
TGCGCCAGCAGCTTGGGGCAGGGCTATAATTCACCCCTCCACTTT
>NA|TRBJ2-5|NA|TRBV29-1
CSVRPGRRRETQYF
TGCAGCGTCCGCCCGGGCCGGAGGCGGGAGACCCAGTACTTC
>NA|TRBJ1-5|TRBD1|TRBV5-5
CASSYYGTVWNQPQHF
TGTGCCAGCAGCTACTATGGGACAGTTTGGAATCAGCCCCAGCATTTT
>NA|TRBJ2-5|TRBD1|TRBV5-8
CASSLTGGLETQYF
TGTGCCAGCAGCTTGACAGGGGGCTTGGAGACCCAGTACTTC
>once|TRBJ1-2|NA|TRBV28
CASISGGAADYGYTF
TGTGCCAGCATCTCGGGGGGGGCGGCGGACTATGGCTACACCTTC
>NA|TRBJ2-2|TRBD2|TRBV15
CATSRDQFAGVGVSGELFF
TGTGCCACCAGCAGAGATCAATTCGCGGGGGTTGGGGTGTCCGGGGAGCTGTTTTTT
>NA|TRBJ1-2|NA|TRBV7-9
CASSLEPYGYTF
TGTGCCAGCAGCTTAGAGCCCTATGGCTACACCTTC
>once|TRBJ1-1|TRBD1|TRBV29-1
CSVDTGTGIEAFF
TGCAGCGTTGACACCGGGACAGGGATTGAAGCTTTCTTT
>few|TRBJ1-1|TRBD1|TRBV28
CASSLGQRATTEAFF
TGTGCCAGCAGTTTGGGACAGAGAGCGACCACTGAAGCTTTCTTT
>NA|TRBJ2-3|NA|TRBV29-1
CSVEGFGADTQYF
TGCAGCGTTGAGGGCTTTGGCGCAGATACGCAGTATTTT
>NA|TRBJ1-3|NA|TRBV28
CASRAENTIYF
TGTGCCAGCAGGGCGGAGAACACCATATATTTT
>NA|TRBJ2-7|TRBD1|TRBV3-1/TRBV3-2
CASNHPGTGVYEQYF
TGTGCCAGCAACCATCCCGGGACAGGAGTCTACGAGCAGTACTTC
>few|TRBJ1-1|TRBD1|TRBV24-1
CATSDDRVAEAFF
TGTGCCACCAGTGACGACAGGGTCGCTGAAGCTTTCTTT
>NA|TRBJ2-2|TRBD2|TRBV19
CASRKLAGIVGELFF
TGTGCCAGTAGGAAACTAGCGGGAATAGTCGGGGAGCTGTTTTTT
>once|TRBJ1-2|NA|TRBV5-1
CASSLGGSNGYTF
TGCGCCAGCAGCTTAGGGGGAAGTAATGGCTACACCTTC
>NA|TRBJ1-5|NA|TRBV13
CASSLGGGSGNQPQHF
TGTGCCAGCAGCCTCGGGGGGGGATCCGGCAATCAGCCCCAGCATTTT